This T cell receptor (beta chain) was recovered during a study of technical replicates of blood from four donors. Profiled with immunoSEQ multiplex PCR; TCRdb holds only in-frame clones, not every one. The sample lists some 66,000 clones; 95% to 98% were seen once. CDR1 and CDR2 from the germline V gene are GTSNPN and SVGIG (reference sequence). V was clipped by 2 bases and J by 6 bases, with 10 bases between them. The CDR3 is made up of 12 amino acids. The TCR was taken from a human donor in good health. The chain couples TRBV30 to TRBJ1-1; D gene unclear. Sequenced sample: T cells isolated from PBMCs. CDR3 amino acids: CAWSHSHPEAFF. The CDR3 region has the DNA TGTGCCTGGAGTCATAGCCACCCTGAAGCTTTCTTT.